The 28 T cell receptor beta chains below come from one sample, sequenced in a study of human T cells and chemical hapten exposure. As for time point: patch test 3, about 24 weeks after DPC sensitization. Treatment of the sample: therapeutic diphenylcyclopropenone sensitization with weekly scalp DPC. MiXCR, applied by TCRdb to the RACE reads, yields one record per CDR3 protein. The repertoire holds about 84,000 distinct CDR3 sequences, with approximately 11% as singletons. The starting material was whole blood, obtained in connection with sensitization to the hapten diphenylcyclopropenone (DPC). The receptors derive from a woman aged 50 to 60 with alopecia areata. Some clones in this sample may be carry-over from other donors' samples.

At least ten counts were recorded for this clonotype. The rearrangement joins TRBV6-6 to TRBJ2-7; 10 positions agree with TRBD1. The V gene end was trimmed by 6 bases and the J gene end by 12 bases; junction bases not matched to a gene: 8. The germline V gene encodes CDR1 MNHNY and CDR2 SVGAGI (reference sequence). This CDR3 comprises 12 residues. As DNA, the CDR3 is TGTGCCAGCAGCCCGGACAGGGGGGTAGCGTACTTC. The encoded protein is CASSPDRGVAYF.

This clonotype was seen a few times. CDR3: CASSVNSGSSYEQYF. DNA for the CDR3: TGTGCCAGCAGCGTGAATTCAGGGAGCTCCTACGAGCAGTACTTC. The chain carries TRBV9 and TRBJ2-7; D tentatively reads TRBD1 or TRBD2 (5 bases each). V lost 2 bases, J lost 0 bases, and 12 bases lay in between. CDR1 and CDR2 from the germline V gene are SGDLS and YYNGEE. The CDR3 extends over 15 amino acids. Full variable domain (outside the CDR3, taken from reference TRBV9 and TRBJ2-7): DSGVTQTPKHLITATGQRVTLRCSPRSGDLSVYWYQQSLDQGLQFLIQYYNGEERAKGNILERFSAQQFPDLHSELNLSSLELGDSALYFCASSVNSGSSYEQYFGPGTRLTVT.

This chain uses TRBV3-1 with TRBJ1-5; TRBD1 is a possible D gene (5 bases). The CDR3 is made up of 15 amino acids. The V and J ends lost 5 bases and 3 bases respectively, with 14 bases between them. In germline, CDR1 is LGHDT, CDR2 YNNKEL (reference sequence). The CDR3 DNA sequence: TGTGCCAGCAGCGCGGTTCAGGGCCCCAATCAGCCCCAGCATTTT. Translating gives CASSAVQGPNQPQHF.

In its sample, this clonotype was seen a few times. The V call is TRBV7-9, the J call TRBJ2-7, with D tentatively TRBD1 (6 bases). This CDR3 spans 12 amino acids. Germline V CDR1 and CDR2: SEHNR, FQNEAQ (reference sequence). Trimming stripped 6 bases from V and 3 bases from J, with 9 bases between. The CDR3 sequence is CASSRQVYEQYF. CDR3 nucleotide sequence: TGTGCCAGCAGTCGACAGGTCTACGAGCAGTACTTC.

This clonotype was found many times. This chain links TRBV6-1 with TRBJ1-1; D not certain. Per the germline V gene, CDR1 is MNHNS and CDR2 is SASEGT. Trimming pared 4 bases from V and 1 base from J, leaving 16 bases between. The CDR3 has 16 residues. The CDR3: CASSGAIFNPNTEAFF. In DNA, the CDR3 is TGTGCCAGCAGTGGGGCGATCTTCAATCCGAACACTGAAGCTTTCTTT.

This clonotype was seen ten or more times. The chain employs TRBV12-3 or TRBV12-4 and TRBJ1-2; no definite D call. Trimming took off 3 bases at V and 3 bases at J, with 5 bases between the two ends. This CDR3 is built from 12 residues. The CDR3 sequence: CASSFQDYGYTF. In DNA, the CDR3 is TGTGCCAGCAGTTTCCAGGACTATGGCTACACCTTC.

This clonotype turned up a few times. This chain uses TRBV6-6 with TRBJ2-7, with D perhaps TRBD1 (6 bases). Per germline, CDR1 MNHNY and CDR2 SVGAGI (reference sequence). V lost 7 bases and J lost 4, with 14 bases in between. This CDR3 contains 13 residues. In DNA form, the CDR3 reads TGTGCCAGCACCCCTGGGGGCCGATACGAGCAGTACTTC. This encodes CASTPGGRYEQYF.

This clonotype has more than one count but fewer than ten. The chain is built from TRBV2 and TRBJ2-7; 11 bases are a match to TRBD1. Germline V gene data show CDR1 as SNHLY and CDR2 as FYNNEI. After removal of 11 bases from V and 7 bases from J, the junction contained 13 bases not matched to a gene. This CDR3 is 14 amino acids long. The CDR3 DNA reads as TGTGCCCCCGGAACCCGGGACAGGGGGGGGGAGCAGTACTTC. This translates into CAPGTRDRGGEQYF.

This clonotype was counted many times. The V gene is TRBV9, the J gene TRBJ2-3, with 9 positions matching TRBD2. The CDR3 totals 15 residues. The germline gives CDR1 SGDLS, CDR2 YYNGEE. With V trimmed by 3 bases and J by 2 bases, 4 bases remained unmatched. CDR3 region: CASSATSGPTDTQYF. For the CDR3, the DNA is TGTGCCAGCAGCGCGACTAGCGGCCCCACAGATACGCAGTATTTT.

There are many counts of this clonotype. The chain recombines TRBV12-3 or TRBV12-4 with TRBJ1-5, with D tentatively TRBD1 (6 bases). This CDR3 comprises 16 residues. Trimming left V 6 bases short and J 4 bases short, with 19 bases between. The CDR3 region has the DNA TGTGCCAGCAGCTTCCTGGGGACACAACAAAATCAGCCCCAGCATTTT. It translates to CASSFLGTQQNQPQHF.

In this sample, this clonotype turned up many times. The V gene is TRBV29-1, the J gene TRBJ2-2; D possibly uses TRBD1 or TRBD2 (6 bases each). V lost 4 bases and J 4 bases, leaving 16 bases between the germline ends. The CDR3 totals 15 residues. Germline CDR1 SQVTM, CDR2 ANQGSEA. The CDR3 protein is CSVGFPKGGTGELFF. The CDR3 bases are TGCAGCGTTGGATTCCCGAAGGGGGGCACCGGGGAGCTGTTTTTT.

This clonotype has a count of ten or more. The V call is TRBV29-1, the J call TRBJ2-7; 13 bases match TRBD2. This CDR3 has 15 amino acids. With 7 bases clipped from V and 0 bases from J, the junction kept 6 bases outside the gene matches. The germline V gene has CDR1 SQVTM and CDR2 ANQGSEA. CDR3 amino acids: CSGRTSGSPSYEQYF. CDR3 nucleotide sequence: TGCAGCGGCCGGACTAGCGGGAGTCCCTCCTACGAGCAGTACTTC.

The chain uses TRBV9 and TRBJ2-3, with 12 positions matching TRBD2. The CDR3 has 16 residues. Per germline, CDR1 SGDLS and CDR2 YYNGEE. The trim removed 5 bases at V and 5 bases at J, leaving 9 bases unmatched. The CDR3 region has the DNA TGTGCCAGCAGTCCCCTAGCGGGAGGGCCACAAGATACGCAGTATTTT. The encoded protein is CASSPLAGGPQDTQYF.

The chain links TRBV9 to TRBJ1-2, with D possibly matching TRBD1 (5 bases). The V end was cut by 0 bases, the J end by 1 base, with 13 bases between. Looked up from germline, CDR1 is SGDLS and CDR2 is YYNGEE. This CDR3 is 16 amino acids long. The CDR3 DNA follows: TGTGCCAGCAGCGTAGGTCGACAGCCCCTTAACTATGGCTACACCTTC. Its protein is CASSVGRQPLNYGYTF. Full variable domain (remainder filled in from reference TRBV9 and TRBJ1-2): DSGVTQTPKHLITATGQRVTLRCSPRSGDLSVYWYQQSLDQGLQFLIQYYNGEERAKGNILERFSAQQFPDLHSELNLSSLELGDSALYFCASSVGRQPLNYGYTFGSGTRLTVV.

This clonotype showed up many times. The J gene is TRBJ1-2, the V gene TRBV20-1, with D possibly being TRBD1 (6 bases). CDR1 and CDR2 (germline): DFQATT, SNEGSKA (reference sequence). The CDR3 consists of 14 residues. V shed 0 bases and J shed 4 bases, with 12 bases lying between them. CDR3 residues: CSARDGGGPYGYTF. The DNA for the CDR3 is TGCAGTGCTAGAGATGGTGGGGGGCCCTATGGCTACACCTTC.

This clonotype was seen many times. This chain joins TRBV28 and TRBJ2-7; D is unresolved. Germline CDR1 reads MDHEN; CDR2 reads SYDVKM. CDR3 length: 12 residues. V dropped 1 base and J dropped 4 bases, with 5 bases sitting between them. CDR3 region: CASSLSGYEQYF. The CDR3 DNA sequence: TGTGCCAGCAGTTTATCCGGTTACGAGCAGTACTTC.

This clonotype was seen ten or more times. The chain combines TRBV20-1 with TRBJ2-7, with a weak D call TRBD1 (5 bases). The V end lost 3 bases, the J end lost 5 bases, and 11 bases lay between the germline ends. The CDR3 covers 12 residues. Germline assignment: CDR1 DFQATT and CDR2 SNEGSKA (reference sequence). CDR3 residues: CSASKQVNEQYF. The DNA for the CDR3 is TGCAGTGCTAGTAAACAGGTGAACGAGCAGTACTTC.

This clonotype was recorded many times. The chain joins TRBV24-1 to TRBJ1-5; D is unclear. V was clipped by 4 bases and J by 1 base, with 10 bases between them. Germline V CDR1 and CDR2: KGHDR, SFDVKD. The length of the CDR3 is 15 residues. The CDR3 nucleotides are TGTGCCACCAGTGAGGGCAGTTGGAGCAATCAGCCCCAGCATTTT. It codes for CATSEGSWSNQPQHF.

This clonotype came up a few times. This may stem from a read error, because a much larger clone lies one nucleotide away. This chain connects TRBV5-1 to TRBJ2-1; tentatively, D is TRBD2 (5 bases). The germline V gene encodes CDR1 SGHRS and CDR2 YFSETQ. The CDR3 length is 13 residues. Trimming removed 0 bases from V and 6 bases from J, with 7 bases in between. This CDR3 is CASSLGTRNEQFF. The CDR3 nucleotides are TGCGCCAGCAGCTTGGGGACTCGCAATGAGCAGTTCTTC.

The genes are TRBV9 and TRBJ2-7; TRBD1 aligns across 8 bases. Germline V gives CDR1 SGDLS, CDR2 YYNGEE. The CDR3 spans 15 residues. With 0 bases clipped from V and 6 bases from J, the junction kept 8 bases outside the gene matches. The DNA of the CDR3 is TGTGCCAGCAGCGTAGAGCCAGGGGGCTCTAGCGAGCAGTACTTC. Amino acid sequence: CASSVEPGGSSEQYF.

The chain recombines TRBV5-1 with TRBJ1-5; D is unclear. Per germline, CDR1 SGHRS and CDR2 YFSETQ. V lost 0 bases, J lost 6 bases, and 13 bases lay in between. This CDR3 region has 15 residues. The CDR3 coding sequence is TGCGCCAGCAGCTTGGAAGGGTCAGGAGCTCAGCCCCAGCATTTT. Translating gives CASSLEGSGAQPQHF.

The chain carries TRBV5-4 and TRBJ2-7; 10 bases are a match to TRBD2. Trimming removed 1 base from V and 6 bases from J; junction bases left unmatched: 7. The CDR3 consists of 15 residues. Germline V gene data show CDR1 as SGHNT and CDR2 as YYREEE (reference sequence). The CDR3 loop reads CASSLRLAGVGEQYF. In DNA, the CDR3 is TGTGCCAGCAGCTTGCGGCTAGCGGGAGTCGGCGAGCAGTACTTC.

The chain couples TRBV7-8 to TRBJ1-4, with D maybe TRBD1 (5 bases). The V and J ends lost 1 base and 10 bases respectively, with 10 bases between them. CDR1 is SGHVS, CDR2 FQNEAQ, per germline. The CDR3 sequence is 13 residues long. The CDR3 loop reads CASSLVVGGKLFF. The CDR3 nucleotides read TGTGCCAGCAGCTTAGTGGTTGGGGGAAAACTGTTTTTT.

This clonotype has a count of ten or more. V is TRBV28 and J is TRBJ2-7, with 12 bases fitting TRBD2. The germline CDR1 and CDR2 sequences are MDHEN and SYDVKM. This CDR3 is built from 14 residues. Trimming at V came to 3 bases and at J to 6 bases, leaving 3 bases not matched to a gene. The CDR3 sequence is CASSLTSGRGEQYF. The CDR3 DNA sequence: TGTGCCAGCAGTTTGACTAGCGGGAGAGGCGAGCAGTACTTC.

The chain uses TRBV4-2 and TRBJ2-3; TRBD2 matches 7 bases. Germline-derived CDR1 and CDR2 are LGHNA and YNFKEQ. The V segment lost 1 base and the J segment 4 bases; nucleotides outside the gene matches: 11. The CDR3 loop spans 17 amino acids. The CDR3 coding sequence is TGTGCCAGCAGCCAAGCGGGCGCGGGAGAGGCTGCAGATACGCAGTATTTT. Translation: CASSQAGAGEAADTQYF.

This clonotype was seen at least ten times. CDR3 region: CASSDLAGDRYNEQFF. CDR3 nucleotides: TGCGCCAGCAGCGATCTAGCGGGAGATCGCTACAATGAGCAGTTCTTC. The J gene is TRBJ2-1, the V gene TRBV10-1; 10 positions match TRBD2. This CDR3 spans 16 amino acids. CDR1 and CDR2 (germline): WNHNN, SYGVQD (reference sequence). Trimming removed 6 bases from V and 3 bases from J; junction bases left unmatched: 8.

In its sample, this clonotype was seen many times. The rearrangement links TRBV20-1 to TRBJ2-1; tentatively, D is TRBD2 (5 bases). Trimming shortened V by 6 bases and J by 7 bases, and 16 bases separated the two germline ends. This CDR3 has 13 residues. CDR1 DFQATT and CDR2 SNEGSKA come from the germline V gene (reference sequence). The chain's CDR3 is CSALLGSGNEQFF. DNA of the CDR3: TGCAGTGCCCTGTTGGGAAGCGGTAATGAGCAGTTCTTC.

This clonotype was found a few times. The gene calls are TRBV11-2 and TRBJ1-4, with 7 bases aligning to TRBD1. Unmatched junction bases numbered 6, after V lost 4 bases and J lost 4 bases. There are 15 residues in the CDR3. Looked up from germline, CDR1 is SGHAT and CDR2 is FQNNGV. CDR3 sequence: CASSSRQGYNEKLFF. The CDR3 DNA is TGTGCCAGCAGCTCCCGACAGGGATATAATGAAAAACTGTTTTTT.